This T cell receptor (beta chain) derives from a study of a mutant IDH1 vaccine in newly diagnosed glioma. Study-level information: First vaccine doses came 4-6 weeks after radiotherapy alone, or with temozolomide cycles. Most patients had received both radiotherapy and temozolomide, the prior options being radiotherapy, temozolomide, or both.

This clone was observed once. Its antigen is as yet unknown. Only in-frame clones appear in the TCRdb table, and some are missing; sequencing was by immunoSEQ multiplex PCR. The sample lists about 68,000 clones, 84% occurring once. Time point here: week 35, safety follow-up. The vaccine gave 300 ug of a 20-mer mutant IDH1 peptide subcutaneously per dose. Across weeks 1, 3, 5, 7, 11, 15, 19 and 23, patients received a vaccination each time, eight in all. Study results and limitations: Alterations occurring in top peripheral T cell clonotypes seemed unrelated to pseudoprogression.

The sample here was PBMCs, taken from a glioma patient whose treatment included an IDH1 peptide vaccine. The TCR sequence derives from a man between 18 and 29 years old with glioma.

Here the CDR3 DNA reads TGTGCCAGCAGTTTTGGCCTCATCGGGACCTACGAGCAGTACTTC. This encodes CASSFGLIGTYEQYF. The chain combines TRBV5-8 with TRBJ2-7; possibly TRBD2 for D (5 bases). There are 15 residues in the CDR3. Germline V gene lookup returns CDR1 SGHTS and CDR2 YDEGEE. V lost 5 bases and J lost 2, with 17 bases in between.